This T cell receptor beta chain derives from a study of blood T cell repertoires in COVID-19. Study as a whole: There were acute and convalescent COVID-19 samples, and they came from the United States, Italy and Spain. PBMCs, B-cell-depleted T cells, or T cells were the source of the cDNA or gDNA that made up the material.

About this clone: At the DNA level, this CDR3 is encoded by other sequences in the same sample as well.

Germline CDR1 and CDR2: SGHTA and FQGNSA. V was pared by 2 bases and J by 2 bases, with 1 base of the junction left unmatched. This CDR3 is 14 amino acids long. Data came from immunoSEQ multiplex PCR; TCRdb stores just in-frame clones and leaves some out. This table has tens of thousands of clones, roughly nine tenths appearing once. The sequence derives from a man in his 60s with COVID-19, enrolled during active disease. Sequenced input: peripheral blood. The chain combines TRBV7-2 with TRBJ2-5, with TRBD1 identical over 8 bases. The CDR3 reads CASSLRQGQETQYF. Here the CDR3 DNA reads TGTGCCAGCAGCTTACGACAGGGGCAAGAGACCCAGTACTTC.